The present TCR beta chain was sequenced within a study of beta chain features in type 1 diabetes (dated by TCRdb to between 2018 and 2020). As for the study more broadly: Patients and healthy donors did not differ in mean age, gender distribution, total cell number or subset yield. Across all samples, roughly 110,000,000 sorted cells were examined, and cell number per subset correlated strongly with RNA yield. In the study, TCRB repertoires of sorted circulating CD4+ T cell subsets from recently diagnosed type 1 diabetes patients were compared with those of matched healthy donors. Regulatory and stem cell-like memory subsets were obtained from only 8 patients and about 8 healthy donors, while naive and central memory subsets were obtained from all 30 or so donors.

V was cut back by 3 bases and J by 12 bases, leaving a gap of 24 bases between them. The germline V gene encodes CDR1 SGHNT and CDR2 YYREEE (reference sequence). From cysteine to phenylalanine, the CDR3 is 15 amino acids long. Only the CDR3 DNA stays, 45 bases, in frame from base 1. A word on this clone: No antigen is known for it. No qualities accompany the bases; no much larger clone lies one base away.

The entire amount of isolated RNA was reverse transcribed using the High Capacity cDNA Reverse Transcription Kit, so the sequenced TCRB transcripts were expressed ones. Deep immunoSEQ sequencing was applied to naive, central memory and regulatory T cell samples, giving an average of around 4 million total reads per sample. After sorted cells were lysed in RLT buffer, RNA was extracted with DNase-treated RNeasy Micro or Mini kits, with the choice depending on cell number. Each cell subset was processed on its own to prevent cross-contamination, while patient and healthy donor samples were processed together. Using the immunoSEQ multiplex PCR, TCRB sequences were amplified from cDNA into 87-bp fragments spanning the CDR3 region. Amplicons were sequenced on the Illumina HiSeq platform. The source study handled its data this way. Synthetic template baselines were used to correct PCR bias computationally, reads within Hamming distance 2 were collapsed together, and singletons that could not be merged were discarded. Reads were aligned against IMGT so that V, D and J genes, CDR3 length and insertions or deletions at six rearrangement sites could be assigned. Within each subset, clonotype counts were normalized to sorted cell number, after which true diversity and Gini coefficients were computed with the tcR R package. The overlap coefficient, calculated on TCRB nucleotide sequences, was used to quantify repertoire sharing. Out-of-frame TCRB sequences from naive cells were analyzed as a proxy for the pre-selection repertoire. In its TCRdb copy, this immuneACCESS table keeps in-frame sequences only and misses some clones. Where compared with another copy, unresolved V genes explain less than half of these, and the others have no known cause. V and J calls and clone size are as listed in that table; D and trimming were resolved from the DNA. For this sample the table gives more than 350,000 clones, of which about an eighth were detected only once. The ten largest clones capture less than 0.06% of the sample.

From each donor, a single peripheral blood sample of about 110 mL on average was drawn into heparinised tubes. Using a panel that included CD45RO, CCR7, CD25, CD127, CD95 and CD27, naive, central memory, regulatory and stem cell-like memory CD4+ T cells were sorted on a BD FACSAria II. All sorted populations exceeded 95% purity. PBMCs were isolated immediately by Lymphoprep density gradient centrifugation and stained directly without culture. So that batch effects would be minimized, each experiment stained and sorted samples in pairs, pairing one healthy donor with one patient. Overall study results and their limits: In all four CD4+ subsets, TCRB CDR3 length was moderately but significantly shorter in type 1 diabetes patients. PCR might favor shorter templates, but patient and control samples were amplified and corrected together, so any skew would affect both groups equally. Patients with type 1 diabetes made fewer insertions and deleted more nucleotides at VDJ recombination sites, implying thymic rearrangement abnormalities. The naive, central memory and regulatory TCRB repertoires appeared to resemble one another more closely among patients than among healthy donors. Because cDNA rather than genomic DNA was sequenced, highly expressing activated cells could have been over-represented, although no difference in activation and CD3 levels was found between groups. Only small numbers of individuals were included in the HLA sub-analyses, which left unresolved whether HLA type had any influence on TCRB rearrangement.

Sequencing was performed on naive CD4+ T cells from blood. Explained via the paper, the cell subset or site label denotes: true naive CD4+ T cells. This sequence was found in a woman younger than 30 in good health. Rearrangement joined TRBV5-4 to TRBJ1-2; TRBD1 is possibly the D segment (5 matching bases). The DNA sequence is TGTGCCAGCAGCTCTGGGGCGGGAGGTGGTGTAATTCACACCTTC. It codes for CASSSGAGGGVIHTF.